One sample yielded the 31 T cell receptor beta chains listed below, sequenced in a study of cytomegalovirus exposure and HLA in healthy donors. Amplification used 60 Vbeta primers and 13 Jbeta primers. Generated by immunoSEQ multiplex PCR, the TCRdb table keeps only in-frame clones and is missing some. There are 150,000 to 200,000 clones in the sample; 70% to 85% occur only once, and roughly 3.1% lies in the top ten. The sample comprised PBMCs. These receptors all stem from a man aged 40-50 years in good health and CMV-seropositive.

This clone occurred once. V and J are TRBV4-2 and TRBJ1-2, with 9 bases identical to TRBD1. The CDR3 is 16 amino acids. Germline V gives CDR1 LGHNA, CDR2 YNFKEQ. Trimming removed 5 bases from V and 3 bases from J; junction bases left unmatched: 10. The CDR3 spells CASSLAPGQGYYGYTF. In nucleotides, the CDR3 is TGTGCCAGCAGCTTGGCCCCGGGACAGGGCTACTATGGCTACACCTTC.

As regards this clone: The junction shows a germline mismatch at one end, possibly a read error. The same CDR3 is also encoded by other DNA sequences in this sample. This chain joins TRBV6-1 and TRBJ2-7, with TRBD1 identical over 8 bases. This CDR3 is 14 amino acids long. Germline CDR1 reads MNHNS; CDR2 reads SASEGT. The CDR3: CASSEGGQAYEQYF. In DNA, the CDR3 is TGTGCCAGTAGTGAAGGGGGACAGGCCTACGAGCAGTACTTC.

This clone was counted between two and nine times. The chain is built from TRBV6-1 and TRBJ2-3; no definite D call. CDR3 length equals 13 residues. The germline V and J ends were trimmed by 6 bases and 2 bases, with 9 bases remaining between them. Germline loops: CDR1 MNHNS, CDR2 SASEGT. CDR3 DNA sequence: TGTGCCAGCAGGGTGCAGAACACAGATACGCAGTATTTT. Translation: CASRVQNTDTQYF.

The CDR3, as DNA: TGTGCCAGCAGCCTCCTCGGGGCTGGAAACACCATATATTTT. Its translation: CASSLLGAGNTIYF. V and J are TRBV9 and TRBJ1-3; D not certain. CDR3 size: 14 residues. Germline V CDR1 and CDR2: SGDLS, YYNGEE. Trimming left V 4 bases short and J 2 bases short, with 10 bases between.

The chain carries TRBV6-1 and TRBJ2-7, with D perhaps matching TRBD1 (5 bases). Germline V gives CDR1 MNHNS, CDR2 SASEGT. The CDR3 contains 14 residues. The germline V and J ends were trimmed by 5 bases and 4 bases, with 15 bases remaining between them. This chain's CDR3 is CASSPYTQGYEQYF. As DNA, the CDR3 is TGTGCCAGCAGTCCCTACACCCAGGGTTACGAGCAGTACTTC.

This clone was observed a few times. The chain combines TRBV6-1 with TRBJ2-7; 8 bases map to TRBD1. The CDR3 is made up of 14 amino acids. The V segment lost 11 bases and the J segment 2 bases; nucleotides outside the gene matches: 11. Germline V gene data show CDR1 as MNHNS and CDR2 as SASEGT. The chain's CDR3 is CAGSDRAGTYEQYF. In DNA form, the CDR3 reads TGTGCCGGATCGGACAGGGCAGGGACCTACGAGCAGTACTTC.

With respect to this clone: In the same sample, other DNA sequences code for this CDR3. The chain links TRBV7-7 to TRBJ2-1; TRBD1 matches at 9 bases. Trimming took 5 bases from V and 5 from J; bases not matched to a gene: 4. The CDR3 is 14 amino acids. CDR1 is SSHAT, CDR2 FNYEAQ, per germline (reference sequence). Written as DNA, the CDR3 is TGTGCCAGCAGCCTAGACAGGGGGGACAATGAGCAGTTCTTC. Translation: CASSLDRGDNEQFF.

This sequence joins TRBV7-9 and TRBJ2-7; perhaps TRBD2 as D (5 bases). The CDR3 is 14 amino acids. Trimming took off 1 base at V and 7 bases at J, with 14 bases between the two ends. Germline CDR1 SEHNR, CDR2 FQNEAQ (reference sequence). The CDR3 bases are TGTGCCAGCAGCTTAGTTGCGGCCTCGGGGGAGCAGTACTTC. Translating gives CASSLVAASGEQYF.

This clone was counted a few times. The V call is TRBV7-9, the J call TRBJ1-2, with TRBD1 matching over 9 bases. This CDR3 contains 14 residues. Trimming at V came to 5 bases and at J to 8 bases, leaving 9 bases not matched to a gene. Germline-derived CDR1 and CDR2 are SEHNR and FQNEAQ (reference sequence). CDR3 amino acids: CASSQGQGSGGYTF. The CDR3 nucleotides read TGTGCCAGCAGCCAGGGACAGGGTTCGGGGGGCTACACCTTC.

This clone came up a few times. This chain connects TRBV5-1 to TRBJ1-2; D is uncertain. Per germline, CDR1 SGHRS and CDR2 YFSETQ. V gave up 6 bases and J gave up 5 bases, with 5 bases separating them. This CDR3 contains 10 residues. CDR3 in DNA: TGCGCCAGCATTCCGTATGGCTACACCTTC. Its protein is CASIPYGYTF.

The V and J genes are TRBV7-3 and TRBJ2-3, with 14 bases matching TRBD2. The CDR3 length is 17 residues. Per germline, CDR1 SGHTA and CDR2 FQGTGA. With 5 bases clipped from V and 3 bases from J, the junction kept 7 bases outside the gene matches. The DNA of the CDR3 is TGTGCCAGCAGCGCCGGGACTAGCGGGAGAGGGACAGATACGCAGTATTTT. This encodes CASSAGTSGRGTDTQYF.

This clone was seen just once. V usage is TRBV6-5 and J usage is TRBJ2-3; D not certain. V dropped 9 bases and J dropped 1 base, with 5 bases sitting between them. CDR1 and CDR2 (germline): MNHEY, SVGAGI. CDR3 size: 11 residues. The CDR3 DNA is TGTGCCAGGGGCGGCACAGATACGCAGTATTTT. This sequence encodes CARGGTDTQYF.

The chain combines TRBV6-6 with TRBJ1-2; possibly TRBD1 for D (5 bases). The CDR3 has 12 amino acids. CDR1 is MNHNY, CDR2 SVGAGI, per germline (reference sequence). Deletions cut 4 bases from V and 4 bases from J, with 7 bases between. The CDR3 DNA reads TGTGCCAGCAGTTCCGGGGGCTATGGCTACACCTTC. This gives the protein CASSSGGYGYTF.

The rearrangement links TRBV30 to TRBJ1-2; tentative D call: TRBD1 (6 bases). The CDR3 is 14 amino acids. Trimming took off 3 bases at V and 8 bases at J, with 19 bases between the two ends. CDR1 GTSNPN and CDR2 SVGIG come from the germline V gene (reference sequence). CDR3 bases: TGTGCCTGGAGCCTTGATTGGGGGCTGAGAGGCTACACCTTC. The encoded protein is CAWSLDWGLRGYTF.

The rearrangement uses TRBV12-5 and TRBJ1-1; 8 positions agree with TRBD1. This CDR3 spans 16 amino acids. The V and J ends lost 5 bases and 8 bases, in that order; junction bases with no gene match: 16. CDR1 LGHNT and CDR2 FRNRAP come from the germline V gene. The CDR3 reads CASGPGLAGGAAEAFF. The CDR3 DNA reads TGTGCTAGTGGTCCGGGCTTGGCAGGGGGCGCAGCGGAAGCTTTCTTT. Full variable domain (missing parts from reference TRBV12-5 and TRBJ1-1): DARVTQTPRHKVTEMGQEVTMRCQPILGHNTVFWYRQTMMQGLELLAYFRNRAPLDDSGMPKDRFSAEMPDATLATLKIQPSEPRDSAVYFCASGPGLAGGAAEAFFGQGTRLTVV.

V usage is TRBV29-1 and J usage is TRBJ2-1; D perhaps matches TRBD2 (6 bases). Germline CDR1 reads SQVTM; CDR2 reads ANQGSEA. V shed 7 bases and J shed 3 bases, with 13 bases lying between them. The CDR3 spans 13 residues. The CDR3 bases are TGCAGCGCGTTAGCGGAGAACTACAATGAGCAGTTCTTC. Protein: CSALAENYNEQFF.

This clone was seen once. V and J are TRBV9 and TRBJ2-6, with 7 bases that match TRBD1. The CDR3 is made up of 20 amino acids. Germline CDR1 reads SGDLS; CDR2 reads YYNGEE. The ends lost 4 bases at V and 0 bases at J; junction bases unmatched: 16. The CDR3 region has the DNA TGTGCCAGCAGCACCAGCATCATGGGACAGAGGTTCTCTGGGGCCAACGTCCTGACTTTC. This codes for CASSTSIMGQRFSGANVLTF. Full variable domain (outside the CDR3, taken from reference TRBV9 and TRBJ2-6): DSGVTQTPKHLITATGQRVTLRCSPRSGDLSVYWYQQSLDQGLQFLIQYYNGEERAKGNILERFSAQQFPDLHSELNLSSLELGDSALYFCASSTSIMGQRFSGANVLTFGAGSRLTVL.

This clone was detected once. The rearrangement joins TRBV6-6 to TRBJ2-5, with a tentative D call TRBD1 (6 bases). V lost 0 bases, J lost 5 bases, and 10 bases lay in between. Germline CDR1 and CDR2: MNHNY and SVGAGI (reference sequence). The CDR3 sequence is 14 residues long. Written as DNA, the CDR3 is TGTGCCAGCAGTTACTCATTAGGGGGTGAGACCCAGTACTTC. Amino acids: CASSYSLGGETQYF.

The CDR3 bases are TGTGCCAGCGGGGGTCAGGAGGGAGGGCCAGGAGAGACCCAGTACTTC. Amino acids: CASGGQEGGPGETQYF. The chain combines TRBV7-6 with TRBJ2-5; 7 bases agree with TRBD2. The germline gives CDR1 SGHVS, CDR2 FNYEAQ. J was trimmed by 4 bases and V by 8 bases; bases with no gene match: 16. CDR3 length: 16 amino acids.

The chain uses TRBV4-2 and TRBJ2-2, with a possible D match to TRBD1 (5 bases). The germline V gene has CDR1 LGHNA and CDR2 YNFKEQ. This CDR3 contains 14 residues. V lost 5 bases, J lost 5 bases, and 12 bases lay in between. Here the CDR3 DNA reads TGTGCCAGCAGCTTGGTGCAGGGAACCGGGGAGCTGTTTTTT. As protein: CASSLVQGTGELFF.

The chain uses TRBV9 and TRBJ1-6; 11 nucleotides line up with TRBD1. Germline V gene data show CDR1 as SGDLS and CDR2 as YYNGEE. Unmatched junction bases numbered 2, after V lost 2 bases and J lost 10 bases. The CDR3 extends over 14 amino acids. The CDR3 reads CASSVGTGGSPLHF. CDR3 nucleotides: TGTGCCAGCAGCGTCGGGACAGGGGGATCACCCCTCCACTTT.

The CDR3 protein is CASSNREGEQFF. The CDR3 DNA reads as TGTGCCAGCAGTAACAGGGAAGGTGAGCAGTTCTTC. This sequence joins TRBV27 and TRBJ2-1, with a tentative D call TRBD1 (6 bases). The V gene's germline CDR1 is MNHEY and CDR2 SMNVEV (reference sequence). V lost 5 bases to trimming and J lost 9 bases, with 11 bases between them. The CDR3 has 12 amino acids.

The V call is TRBV29-1, the J call TRBJ2-7; D is possibly TRBD1 (6 bases). Germline V lookup: CDR1 SQVTM, CDR2 ANQGSEA. The ends were cut back, 5 bases at V and 0 bases at J, with 14 bases in the middle. The CDR3 is 14 residues long. This CDR3 reads CSVKWDISSYEQYF. The CDR3 bases are TGCAGCGTTAAATGGGACATCAGCTCCTACGAGCAGTACTTC.

V and J are TRBV6-5 and TRBJ1-2; possible D gene TRBD1, 6 bases. The V end lost 5 bases, the J end lost 4 bases, and 17 bases lay between the germline ends. The germline V gene encodes CDR1 MNHEY and CDR2 SVGAGI. CDR3 length equals 15 residues. The CDR3 loop is CASSVNRDLGYGYTF. Here the CDR3 DNA reads TGTGCCAGCAGTGTAAACAGGGATCTTGGCTATGGCTACACCTTC.

This clone showed up just a few times. The genes are TRBV5-5 and TRBJ2-2; no clear D. CDR3 size: 13 residues. Trimming pared 2 bases from V and 3 bases from J, leaving 5 bases between. Germline CDR1 is SGHKS and CDR2 is YYEKEE (reference sequence). The chain's CDR3 is CASSFSDTGELFF. The CDR3 bases are TGTGCCAGCAGCTTCTCAGACACCGGGGAGCTGTTTTTT.

The CDR3 DNA sequence: TGCGCCAGCAGCCAAGGGATATCGACAGGGAGGAAGGATTCACCCCTCCACTTT. Its translation: CASSQGISTGRKDSPLHF. J is TRBJ1-6 and V is TRBV4-1; 7 positions match TRBD1. Per the germline V gene, CDR1 is MGHRA and CDR2 is YSYEKL. V trimming: 1 base; J trimming: 8 bases; junction bases outside the gene matches: 14. This CDR3 comprises 18 residues.

The chain uses TRBV18 and TRBJ1-1, with D possibly TRBD1 on 5 matching bases. From germline, CDR1 is KGHSH and CDR2 LQKENI. Trimming took off 3 bases at V and 4 bases at J, with 9 bases between the two ends. This CDR3 region has 13 residues. The CDR3 region has the DNA TGTGCCAGCTCACCGTTAGGGGCCACTGAAGCTTTCTTT. This gives the protein CASSPLGATEAFF.

In this sample, this clone turned up a few times. The rearrangement joins TRBV2 to TRBJ2-2; 9 bases line up with TRBD2. This CDR3 comprises 15 residues. The V gene's germline CDR1 is SNHLY and CDR2 FYNNEI. J lost 2 bases, V lost 5 bases, and 3 bases had no gene match. The CDR3: CASSPTSGNTGELFF. CDR3 bases: TGTGCCAGCAGTCCGACTAGCGGAAACACCGGGGAGCTGTTTTTT.

This chain links TRBV18 with TRBJ2-3, with unresolved D. The CDR3 spans 15 residues. V shed 1 base and J shed 1 base, with 9 bases lying between them. Germline V CDR1 and CDR2: KGHSH, LQKENI. The CDR3 sequence: CASSPQTGRTDTQYF. In DNA form, the CDR3 reads TGTGCCAGCTCACCACAGACGGGTCGCACAGATACGCAGTATTTT.

The V gene is TRBV7-9, the J gene TRBJ2-5; 12 bases fit TRBD2. Germline loops: CDR1 SEHNR, CDR2 FQNEAQ (reference sequence). V lost 3 bases, J lost 1 base, and 3 bases stayed unmatched. The CDR3 loop spans 16 amino acids. The CDR3 loop reads CASSFLAGGSQETQYF. In nucleotides, the CDR3 is TGTGCCAGCAGCTTCCTAGCGGGAGGGAGCCAAGAGACCCAGTACTTC. The full variable domain, completed using reference TRBV7-9 and TRBJ2-5, is DTGVSQNPRHKITKRGQNVTFRCDPISEHNRLYWYRQTLGQGPEFLTYFQNEAQLEKSRLLSDRFSAERPKGSFSTLEIQRTEQGDSAMYLCASSFLAGGSQETQYFGPGTRLLVL.

The chain is built from TRBV11-3 and TRBJ2-7; D gene uncertain. Per the germline V gene, CDR1 is SGHNT and CDR2 is YENEEA. V was cut by 0 bases and J by 12 bases, with 12 bases left in between. The CDR3 is made up of 12 amino acids. CDR3 sequence reads: CASSLDRVLSYF. CDR3 nucleotide sequence: TGTGCCAGCAGCTTAGATCGTGTGTTGTCGTACTTC.